This T cell receptor (beta chain) comes out of a study of blood T cell repertoires in COVID-19. Per the original data handling: Amplification with reference gene primers provided the estimates of nucleated cell counts. The data were produced by immunoSEQ multiplex PCR, yet TCRdb's version contains in-frame clones alone and is incomplete. D and trimming were read from the DNA, whereas the V and J calls and clone size are those reported in that table. Among approximately 150,000 clones, 84% were seen once, and the ten largest hold nearly 8%. The participants were between roughly 18 and 100 years old and came from some 23 US areas. Cohorts were assigned according to the clinical history that participants reported. The CDR3 sequence is 15 residues long. The V segment lost 5 bases and the J segment 6 bases; nucleotides outside the gene matches: 6. Germline V gives CDR1 KGHSH, CDR2 LQKENI. This clone showed up just a few times.

The gene calls are TRBV18 and TRBJ2-1, with 11 bases that match TRBD2. This TCR came from a woman between 45 and 60 years old who had recovered from COVID-19. Sequencing was done on a sample of PBMCs or T cells enriched from blood (not recorded which). CDR3 sequence: CASSESSGGFNEQFF. CDR3 nucleotide sequence: TGTGCCAGCTCAGAGTCTAGCGGGGGGTTCAATGAGCAGTTCTTC.